The source of this T cell receptor beta chain is a study of OX40 agonist ivuxolimab in advanced cancers. As for the study in general: Patients were dosed with the agonistic anti-OX40 (CD134) antibody ivuxolimab. Partial responses were achieved by three patients, one with hepatocellular carcinoma and two with cutaneous melanoma.

Study findings and constraints: Expansion of clones was among the lowest in partial responders at 0.1-3.0 mg/kg.

Concerning this clone: Its specificity is unknown.

Method: immunoSEQ multiplex PCR; TCRdb's copy keeps in-frame clones and lacks some. The repertoire holds some 66,000 clones, around four fifths seen once, with 2.5% in the top ten. The CDR3 length is 13 residues. The V end was cut by 3 bases, the J end by 2 bases, with 9 bases between. Germline lookup yields CDR1 SGHNT and CDR2 YYREEE (reference sequence). V and J are TRBV5-4 and TRBJ2-7; D is ambiguous. The specimen was CD4+ or CD8+ T cells sorted from blood, collected in a trial of the OX40 agonist ivuxolimab. The clonotype was recovered from an adult with an advanced solid tumor such as melanoma, head and neck, liver or kidney cancer. This chain's CDR3 is CASSSPPAYEQYF. Here the CDR3 DNA reads TGTGCCAGCAGCTCACCCCCCGCCTACGAGCAGTACTTC.